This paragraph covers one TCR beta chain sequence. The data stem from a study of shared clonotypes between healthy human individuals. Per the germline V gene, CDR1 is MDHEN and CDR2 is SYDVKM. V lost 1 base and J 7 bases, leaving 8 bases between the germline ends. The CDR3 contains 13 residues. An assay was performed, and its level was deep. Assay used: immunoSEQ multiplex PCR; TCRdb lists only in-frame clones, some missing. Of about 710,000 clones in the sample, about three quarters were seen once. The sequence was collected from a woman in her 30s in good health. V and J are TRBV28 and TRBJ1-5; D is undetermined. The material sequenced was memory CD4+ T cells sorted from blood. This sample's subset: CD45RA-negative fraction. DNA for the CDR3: TGTGCCAGCAGTTTATTTCCGGGGCAGCCCCAGCATTTT. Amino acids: CASSLFPGQPQHF.